These 15 T cell receptor beta chains came from one sample sequenced in a study of cytomegalovirus exposure and HLA in healthy donors. The PCR contained 60 Vbeta and 13 Jbeta primers. Using immunoSEQ multiplex PCR, the repertoire was profiled, and TCRdb retains in-frame clones only, with some absent. The repertoire holds approximately 50,000 clones, with 50% to 70% as singletons. Sequencing used PBMCs. Receptors originate from a human donor in good health.

The rearrangement uses TRBV7-2 and TRBJ2-3; 16 bases are a match to TRBD2. The trim removed 5 bases at V and 3 bases at J, leaving 8 bases unmatched. This CDR3 has 18 amino acids. CDR1 is SGHTA, CDR2 FQGNSA, per germline. CDR3: CASSPPGLAGGKTDTQYF. CDR3 in DNA: TGTGCCAGCAGCCCGCCGGGACTAGCGGGGGGGAAGACAGATACGCAGTATTTT.

The chain links TRBV15 to TRBJ2-5; 10 nucleotides agree with TRBD1. V shed 7 bases, J shed 1 base, and the junction held 6 bases outside the gene matches. From germline, CDR1 is LNHNV and CDR2 YYDKDF (reference sequence). This CDR3 is 15 amino acids long. Here the CDR3 reads CATNPRQGAQETQYF. CDR3 sequence (DNA): TGTGCCACCAACCCAAGACAGGGGGCCCAAGAGACCCAGTACTTC.

This chain joins TRBV29-1 and TRBJ2-6, with D tentatively TRBD1 (6 bases). V was clipped by 7 bases and J by 0 bases, with 16 bases between them. There are 16 residues in the CDR3. Germline V gene lookup returns CDR1 SQVTM and CDR2 ANQGSEA. The CDR3 loop is CSASDSPSSGANVLTF. CDR3 DNA sequence: TGCAGCGCGTCGGACAGCCCGAGCTCTGGGGCCAACGTCCTGACTTTC.

The rearrangement uses TRBV30 and TRBJ2-3; D is possibly TRBD1 (5 bases). The V gene's germline CDR1 is GTSNPN and CDR2 SVGIG (reference sequence). V lost 2 bases, J lost 3 bases, and 15 bases lay in between. The CDR3 runs 15 residues. In DNA, the CDR3 is TGTGCCTGGAGTTTCAGGGATCGGAGTACAGATACGCAGTATTTT. Its translation: CAWSFRDRSTDTQYF.

This clone showed up just a few times. The gene calls are TRBV2 and TRBJ1-6; D is unresolved. V was clipped by 0 bases and J by 10 bases, with 16 bases between them. CDR1 SNHLY and CDR2 FYNNEI come from the germline V gene. The CDR3 consists of 16 residues. This CDR3 reads CASSEAPGAAGSPLHF. CDR3 nucleotide sequence: TGTGCCAGCAGTGAAGCCCCAGGAGCCGCGGGGTCACCCCTCCACTTT. The variable domain in full, with the rest retrieved from reference TRBV2 and TRBJ1-6, is EPEVTQTPSHQVTQMGQEVILRCVPISNHLYFYWYRQILGQKVEFLVSFYNNEISEKSEIFDDQFSVERPDGSNFTLKIRSTKLEDSAMYFCASSEAPGAAGSPLHFGNGTRLTVT.

The chain employs TRBV5-4 and TRBJ2-4, with TRBD2 matching over 16 bases. The CDR3 is 20 residues long. The V gene's germline CDR1 is SGHNT and CDR2 YYREEE (reference sequence). V was pared by 0 bases and J by 1 base, with 7 bases of the junction left unmatched. CDR3 in DNA: TGTGCCAGCAGCTTGGGTGGGACTAGCGGGGGGGGTAGGGCCAAAAACATTCAGTACTTC. As protein: CASSLGGTSGGGRAKNIQYF.

The DNA for the CDR3 is TGCAGCGTTGACCTCAGGGGGACAGATACGCAGTATTTT. Encoded protein: CSVDLRGTDTQYF. J is TRBJ2-3 and V is TRBV29-1, with TRBD1 matching 7 bases. V lost 3 bases, J lost 3 bases, and 3 bases stayed unmatched. CDR1 and CDR2 (germline): SQVTM, ANQGSEA. This CDR3 has 13 residues.

The CDR3 coding sequence is TGTGCCAGCAGGAACGTAGCGGGGGGTACAACAGATACGCAGTATTTT. Encoded protein: CASRNVAGGTTDTQYF. V gene TRBV2 combines with J gene TRBJ2-3; 10 bases map to TRBD2. V lost 6 bases, J lost 3 bases, and 9 bases stayed unmatched. This CDR3 comprises 16 residues. The germline gives CDR1 SNHLY, CDR2 FYNNEI.

The rearrangement uses TRBV6-5 and TRBJ1-6, with D perhaps matching TRBD1 (6 bases). CDR1 and CDR2 from the germline V gene are MNHEY and SVGAGI. The CDR3 consists of 15 residues. V lost 2 bases and J lost 8, with 13 bases in between. This CDR3 reads CASSYQTGFDSPLHF. The CDR3 DNA follows: TGTGCCAGCAGTTACCAGACAGGTTTTGATTCACCCCTCCACTTT.

The DNA of the CDR3 is TGTGCCAGCAGCTTAAACAGGGATAATTCACCCCTCCACTTT. Residues: CASSLNRDNSPLHF. The chain has TRBV7-9 and TRBJ1-6; D is perhaps TRBD1 (6 bases). The length of the CDR3 is 14 residues. V was clipped by 2 bases and J by 5 bases, with 7 bases between them. CDR1 and CDR2 (germline): SEHNR, FQNEAQ (reference sequence).

The V gene is TRBV30, the J gene TRBJ1-1; possible D gene TRBD1, 6 bases. Germline loops: CDR1 GTSNPN, CDR2 SVGIG (reference sequence). V lost 4 bases to trimming and J lost 1 base, with 13 bases between them. The CDR3 has 14 amino acids. DNA for the CDR3: TGTGCCTGGAATGGACAGATCACGAACACTGAAGCTTTCTTT. Translating it yields CAWNGQITNTEAFF.

This clone was seen only a few times. The chain combines TRBV7-9 with TRBJ2-7, with 10 bases fitting TRBD1. The germline CDR1 and CDR2 sequences are SEHNR and FQNEAQ (reference sequence). The trim removed 6 bases at V and 6 bases at J, leaving 8 bases unmatched. The CDR3 contains 14 residues. In DNA, the CDR3 is TGTGCCAGCAGACCCGGGACAGGGGTTGGCGAGCAGTACTTC. This gives the protein CASRPGTGVGEQYF. Full variable domain (outside the CDR3, taken from reference TRBV7-9 and TRBJ2-7): DTGVSQNPRHKITKRGQNVTFRCDPISEHNRLYWYRQTLGQGPEFLTYFQNEAQLEKSRLLSDRFSAERPKGSFSTLEIQRTEQGDSAMYLCASRPGTGVGEQYFGPGTRLTVT.

The chain uses TRBV19 and TRBJ1-5; D is perhaps TRBD1 (5 bases). The germline V and J ends were trimmed by 10 bases and 7 bases, with 17 bases remaining between them. The CDR3 totals 13 residues. Germline CDR1 reads LNHDA; CDR2 reads SQIVND (reference sequence). DNA for the CDR3: TGTGCCATTAACAAGGGGAAGGGACAGCCCCAGCATTTT. Translating it yields CAINKGKGQPQHF.

The chain uses TRBV7-9 and TRBJ2-3; TRBD2 matches 8 bases. The trim removed 7 bases at V and 5 bases at J, leaving 11 bases unmatched. CDR1 is SEHNR, CDR2 FQNEAQ, per germline (reference sequence). The CDR3 spans 15 residues. The CDR3 DNA reads TGTGCCAGCACCACGTTCGGGGGGGCCGGAGATACGCAGTATTTT. The encoded protein is CASTTFGGAGDTQYF.

The genes are TRBV6-5 and TRBJ2-1, with 7 bases matching TRBD1. Germline CDR1 and CDR2: MNHEY and SVGAGI. The CDR3 is 13 amino acids. The V and J ends lost 4 bases and 4 bases, in that order; junction bases with no gene match: 1. The CDR3 here is CASSLGQYNEQFF. CDR3 DNA: TGTGCCAGCAGTTTGGGACAGTACAATGAGCAGTTCTTC.